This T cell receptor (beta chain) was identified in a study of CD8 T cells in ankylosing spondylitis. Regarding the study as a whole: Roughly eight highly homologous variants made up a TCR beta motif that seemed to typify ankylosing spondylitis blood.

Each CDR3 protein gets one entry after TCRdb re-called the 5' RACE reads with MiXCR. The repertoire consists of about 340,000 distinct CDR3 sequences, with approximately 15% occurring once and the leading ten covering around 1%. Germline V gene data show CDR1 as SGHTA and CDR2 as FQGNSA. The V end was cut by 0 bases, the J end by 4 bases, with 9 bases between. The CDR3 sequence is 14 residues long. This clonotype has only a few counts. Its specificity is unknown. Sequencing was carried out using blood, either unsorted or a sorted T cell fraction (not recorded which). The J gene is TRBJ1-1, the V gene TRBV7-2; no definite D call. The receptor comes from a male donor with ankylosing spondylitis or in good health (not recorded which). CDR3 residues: CASSLAIGRTEAFF. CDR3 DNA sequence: TGTGCCAGCAGCTTAGCTATTGGACGCACTGAAGCTTTCTTT.